The clone carrying this TCR beta chain was picked up a small number of times. Its antigen is not known. This CDR3 has 15 residues. CDR1 is LNHDA and CDR2 is SQIVND in the germline V gene (reference sequence). Trimming cost V 5 bases and J 0 bases, with 10 bases left between them. The data were taken from a study of cytomegalovirus exposure and HLA in healthy donors. The table came from immunoSEQ multiplex PCR; TCRdb's copy has only in-frame clones and leaves some out. The sample lists tens of thousands of clones; more than 85% were seen once. Study results and caveats: The authors confirmed in vitro that a few CMV-associated chains were specific for CMV antigens.

The chain carries TRBV19 and TRBJ2-2; D unclear. Sequencing was performed on PBMCs. The source is a woman in her twenties or thirties in good health and CMV-seronegative. The CDR3 here is CASSAQVTNTGELFF. CDR3 DNA: TGTGCCAGTAGTGCCCAGGTTACGAACACCGGGGAGCTGTTTTTT.